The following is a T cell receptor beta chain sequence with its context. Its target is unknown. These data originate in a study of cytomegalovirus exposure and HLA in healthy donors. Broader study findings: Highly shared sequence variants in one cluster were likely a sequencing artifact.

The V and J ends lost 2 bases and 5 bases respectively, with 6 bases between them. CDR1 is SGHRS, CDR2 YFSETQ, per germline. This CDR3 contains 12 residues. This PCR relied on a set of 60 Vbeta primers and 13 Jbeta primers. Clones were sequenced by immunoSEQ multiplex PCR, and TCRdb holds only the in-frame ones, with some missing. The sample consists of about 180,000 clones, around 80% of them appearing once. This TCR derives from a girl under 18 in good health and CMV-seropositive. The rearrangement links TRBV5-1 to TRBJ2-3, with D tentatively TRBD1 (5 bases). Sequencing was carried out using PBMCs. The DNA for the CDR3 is TGCGCCAGCAGCTTAACAGGAGATACGCAGTATTTT. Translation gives CASSLTGDTQYF. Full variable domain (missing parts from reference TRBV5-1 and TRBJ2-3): KAGVTQTPRYLIKTRGQQVTLSCSPISGHRSVSWYQQTPGQGLQFLFEYFSETQRNKGNFPGRFSGRQFSNSRSEMNVSTLELGDSALYLCASSLTGDTQYFGPGTRLTVL.